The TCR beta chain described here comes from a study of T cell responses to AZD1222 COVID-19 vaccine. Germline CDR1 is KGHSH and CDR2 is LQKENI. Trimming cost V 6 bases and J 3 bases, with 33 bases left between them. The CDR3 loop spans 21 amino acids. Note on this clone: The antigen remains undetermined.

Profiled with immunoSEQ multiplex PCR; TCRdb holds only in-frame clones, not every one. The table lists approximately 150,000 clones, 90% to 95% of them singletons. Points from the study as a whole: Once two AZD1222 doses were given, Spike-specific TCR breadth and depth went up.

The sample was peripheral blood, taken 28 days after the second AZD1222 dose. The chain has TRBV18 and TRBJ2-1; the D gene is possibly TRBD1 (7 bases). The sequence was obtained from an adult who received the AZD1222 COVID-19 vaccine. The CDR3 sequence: CASSPGLQGGRNLDFYNEQFF. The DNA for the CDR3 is TGTGCCAGCTCTCCCGGACTGCAGGGGGGACGGAACCTCGACTTCTACAATGAGCAGTTCTTC.